This is a list of T cell receptor beta chains from one sample in a study of a mutant IDH1 vaccine in newly diagnosed glioma. TCRdb's table, derived via immunoSEQ multiplex PCR, lists solely in-frame clones and lacks some. The data hold approximately 32,000 clones, with around 90% observed a single time. The antigens for these receptors are not known. The source was PBMCs, collected from a glioma patient whose treatment included an IDH1 peptide vaccine. All receptors come from a middle-aged man with glioma. The CDR3 runs from the conserved cysteine through the conserved F or W. The order of the fields is clone size, V gene, J gene, D gene, CDR3 DNA, CDR3 protein. A D gene is named only where the DNA matches it firmly. Part of the rows lack a size; the others show once, few, many or a class for expanded clones.

.	TRBV19	TRBJ2-4	TRBD2	TGTGCCAGTAGTTCCCTAGCGGGCGGAGCCAAAAACATTCAGTACTTC	CASSSLAGGAKNIQYF
.	TRBV5-4	TRBJ2-1	.	TGTGCCAGCAGCTTGGTCTCAGCGGGCTCCTACAATGAGCAGTTCTTC	CASSLVSAGSYNEQFF
once	TRBV5-4	TRBJ1-2	.	TGTGCCAGCAGCTTGGCCGGGGTTCGGGGCTACACCTTC	CASSLAGVRGYTF
.	TRBV30	TRBJ1-2	.	TGTGCCTGCACGGGCGGCAGCTTAAACTATGGCTACACCTTC	CACTGGSLNYGYTF
once	TRBV7-6	TRBJ2-1	.	TGTGCCAGCGGGAGGAATGAGCAGTTCTTC	CASGRNEQFF
.	TRBV5-4	TRBJ2-3	TRBD1	TGTGCCAGCATCGCAGACAGGGGAGCTCCAGATACGCAGTATTTT	CASIADRGAPDTQYF
once	TRBV27	TRBJ2-7	TRBD2	TGTGCCAGCAGGTCCGCGGGAGTGTACGAGCAGTACTTC	CASRSAGVYEQYF
once	TRBV7-9	TRBJ1-1	.	TGTGCCAGCAGCTTATCCGACACTGAAGCTTTCTTT	CASSLSDTEAFF
.	TRBV7-9	TRBJ2-5	.	TGTGCCAGCAGCTTAGGGAGAGAGACCCAGTACTTC	CASSLGRETQYF
.	TRBV7-8	TRBJ1-2	.	TGTGCCAGCAGCTTAGGCCAAGGTGCTGGCTACACCTTC	CASSLGQGAGYTF
.	TRBV6-5	TRBJ1-1	.	TGTGCCAGCAATACCGACAGGATGAACACTGAAGCTTTCTTT	CASNTDRMNTEAFF
once	TRBV19	TRBJ2-3	.	TGTGCCAGTAGTATTGGGTATACGCAGTATTTT	CASSIGYTQYF
.	TRBV5-6	TRBJ2-5	.	TGTGCCAGCAGCTTGGTGGGGGGGCAGACCCAGTACTTC	CASSLVGGQTQYF